A few counts support the clone carrying this TCR beta chain. In the same sample, other DNA sequences code for this CDR3. It was during active infection that Seattle patients were enrolled and then longitudinally followed. This CDR3 region has 13 residues. Germline V CDR1 and CDR2: SEHNR, FQNEAQ (reference sequence). The V gene lost 5 bases and the J gene lost 5 bases, with 12 bases spanning the gap. Original processing notes: Researchers report that nucleated cell counts were estimated from reference gene primer amplification. The assay was immunoSEQ multiplex PCR, and TCRdb's table has in-frame clones only and misses some. That table furnishes V, J and clone size, whereas the DNA furnished D and trimming. Of hundreds of thousands of clones listed, 70% to 90% are singletons. The data belong to a study of blood T cell repertoires in COVID-19.

The sequence came from a man over 45 with COVID-19, enrolled during active disease. The chain employs TRBV7-9 and TRBJ1-2; D is possibly TRBD1 (6 bases). Input material: peripheral blood. DNA of the CDR3: TGTGCCAGCAGCCGGACAGACCCTTATGGCTACACCTTC. It codes for CASSRTDPYGYTF.